What follows are 17 T cell receptor beta chains derived from one specimen sequenced in a study of OX40 agonist ivuxolimab in advanced cancers. Profiled with immunoSEQ multiplex PCR; TCRdb holds only in-frame clones, not every one. The profile shows about 100,000 clones, approximately 90% of them singletons. Sample: CD4+ or CD8+ T cells sorted from blood, taken in a trial of the OX40 agonist ivuxolimab. The receptors shown here come from an adult with an advanced solid tumor such as melanoma, head and neck, liver or kidney cancer.

The J gene is TRBJ2-2, the V gene TRBV9, with a possible D match to TRBD1 (5 bases). The germline V gene encodes CDR1 SGDLS and CDR2 YYNGEE. With 0 bases removed from V and 3 bases from J, the gap between germline ends came to 12 bases. This CDR3 is 16 amino acids long. DNA of the CDR3: TGTGCCAGCAGCGTAGAGATAGGGGCTGACACCGGGGAGCTGTTTTTT. Translated: CASSVEIGADTGELFF.

This chain uses TRBV11-1 with TRBJ2-7; TRBD1 matches at 8 bases. Per the germline V gene, CDR1 is SGHAT and CDR2 is FQDESV (reference sequence). J was trimmed by 3 bases and V by 5 bases; bases with no gene match: 12. The CDR3 totals 16 residues. The CDR3 region is CASSPSAGTGDYEQYF. The CDR3 DNA is TGTGCCAGCAGCCCAAGCGCCGGGACAGGCGACTACGAGCAGTACTTC.

V gene TRBV4-1 combines with J gene TRBJ2-5; TRBD2 aligns across 10 bases. The CDR3 is made up of 15 amino acids. Germline V gene data show CDR1 as MGHRA and CDR2 as YSYEKL. V lost 4 bases to trimming and J lost 3 bases; unmatched junction nucleotides: 5. The CDR3 loop reads CASSPRLAGEETQYF. In nucleotides, the CDR3 is TGCGCCAGCAGCCCTCGCCTAGCGGGAGAAGAGACCCAGTACTTC.

The chain carries TRBV6-6 and TRBJ2-5, with D tentatively TRBD1 or TRBD2 (5 bases each). Germline CDR1 reads MNHNY; CDR2 reads SVGAGI (reference sequence). This CDR3 region has 15 residues. V was shortened by 2 bases and J by 5 bases, with 15 bases between the two germline ends. In DNA form, the CDR3 reads TGTGCCAGCAGTTACGAGAGGGGTTTCGGGGAGACCCAGTACTTC. It encodes CASSYERGFGETQYF.

This clone was recorded a few times. This chain uses TRBV18 with TRBJ1-5, with TRBD1 identical over 8 bases. The germline gives CDR1 KGHSH, CDR2 LQKENI. The CDR3 consists of 16 residues. Germline trimming cut 3 bases from V and 7 bases from J; bases unmatched to any gene: 11. CDR3 nucleotides: TGTGCCAGCTCACCGGATTTGGACAGGGCACGCCAGCCCCAGCATTTT. It translates to CASSPDLDRARQPQHF.

The chain links TRBV4-2 to TRBJ2-1, with TRBD2 identical over 8 bases. The CDR3 sequence is 16 residues long. V lost 0 bases and J lost 5; bases outside the gene matches: 6. Germline CDR1 reads LGHNA; CDR2 reads YNFKEQ. CDR3 sequence (DNA): TGTGCCAGCAGCCAAGATCTAAGCGGGAGAGACAATGAGCAGTTCTTC. Translated: CASSQDLSGRDNEQFF.

The chain employs TRBV6-1 and TRBJ2-7, with 9 bases aligning to TRBD1. J gave up 6 bases and V 2 bases, and 8 bases lay outside the gene matches. This CDR3 contains 15 residues. CDR1 and CDR2 (germline): MNHNS, SASEGT. The CDR3 DNA sequence: TGTGCCAGCAGTGAACCGGGACAGGGAAGGCGCGAGCAGTACTTC. Translating gives CASSEPGQGRREQYF.

The genes are TRBV9 and TRBJ2-3; D not certain. Germline lookup yields CDR1 SGDLS and CDR2 YYNGEE. CDR3 length: 13 residues. V lost 4 bases and J 6 bases, leaving 12 bases between the germline ends. CDR3: CASSTSVGDTQYF. CDR3 bases: TGTGCCAGCAGCACGTCGGTGGGGGATACGCAGTATTTT. The whole variable domain, remainder taken from reference TRBV9 and TRBJ2-3, is DSGVTQTPKHLITATGQRVTLRCSPRSGDLSVYWYQQSLDQGLQFLIQYYNGEERAKGNILERFSAQQFPDLHSELNLSSLELGDSALYFCASSTSVGDTQYFGPGTRLTVL.

The chain recombines TRBV4-2 with TRBJ2-2; perhaps TRBD1 as D (5 bases). Germline V gene data show CDR1 as LGHNA and CDR2 as YNFKEQ. The V end was cut by 3 bases, the J end by 3 bases, with 11 bases between. The CDR3 runs to 15 residues. The CDR3 nucleotides are TGTGCCAGCAGCCACAAGACAGACTACACCGGGGAGCTGTTTTTT. It is translated as CASSHKTDYTGELFF.

This sequence joins TRBV7-7 and TRBJ2-3; 9 nucleotides align to TRBD1. Germline-derived CDR1 and CDR2 are SSHAT and FNYEAQ (reference sequence). Trimming took 7 bases from V and 6 from J; bases not matched to a gene: 11. The CDR3 length is 15 residues. This CDR3 reads CASTTGTGWWDTQYF. CDR3 nucleotides: TGTGCCAGCACGACCGGGACAGGGTGGTGGGATACGCAGTATTTT.

The chain couples TRBV5-1 to TRBJ2-5, with 11 bases identical to TRBD2. Germline CDR1 reads SGHRS; CDR2 reads YFSETQ. Germline trimming cut 4 bases from V and 5 bases from J; bases unmatched to any gene: 13. The CDR3 is 17 amino acids. The CDR3 spells CASSLGGSGRAAETQYF. CDR3 sequence (DNA): TGCGCCAGCAGCCTCGGGGGTAGCGGGAGGGCCGCGGAGACCCAGTACTTC. Supplemented by reference TRBV5-1 and TRBJ2-5, the full variable domain reads KAGVTQTPRYLIKTRGQQVTLSCSPISGHRSVSWYQQTPGQGLQFLFEYFSETQRNKGNFPGRFSGRQFSNSRSEMNVSTLELGDSALYLCASSLGGSGRAAETQYFGPGTRLLVL.

The J gene is TRBJ2-1, the V gene TRBV5-5, with 7 bases aligning to TRBD2. The germline V gene has CDR1 SGHKS and CDR2 YYEKEE (reference sequence). With V trimmed by 5 bases and J by 6 bases, 11 bases remained unmatched. The CDR3 loop spans 15 amino acids. The CDR3 DNA follows: TGTGCCAGCAGTTCTCACGGGGGGAAGGGCAATGAGCAGTTCTTC. It translates to CASSSHGGKGNEQFF. Drawing the rest from reference TRBV5-5 and TRBJ2-1, the complete variable domain is DAGVTQSPTHLIKTRGQQVTLRCSPISGHKSVSWYQQVLGQGPQFIFQYYEKEERGRGNFPDRFSARQFPNYSSELNVNALLLGDSALYLCASSSHGGKGNEQFFGPGTRLTVL.

J is TRBJ2-1 and V is TRBV6-5, with a possible D match to TRBD2 (6 bases). V was cut by 9 bases and J by 6 bases, with 9 bases left in between. Germline assignment: CDR1 MNHEY and CDR2 SVGAGI. This CDR3 spans 11 amino acids. The CDR3 DNA reads TGTGCCAGTCGGAGGGGCAATGAGCAGTTCTTC. As protein: CASRRGNEQFF.

This clone has a handful of counts. The rearrangement links TRBV2 to TRBJ2-7, with TRBD2 matching over 12 bases. V lost 4 bases, J lost 7 bases, and 8 bases stayed unmatched. The CDR3 is 15 residues long. Germline V lookup: CDR1 SNHLY, CDR2 FYNNEI. The CDR3 here is CASSGRLAGVGEQYF. DNA for the CDR3: TGTGCCAGCAGTGGGCGACTAGCGGGAGTTGGTGAGCAGTACTTC.

This chain joins TRBV6-6 and TRBJ1-1; possible D gene TRBD1, 5 bases. The V end lost 6 bases, the J end lost 1 base, and 9 bases lay between the germline ends. This CDR3 is built from 13 residues. Germline V CDR1 and CDR2: MNHNY, SVGAGI (reference sequence). The CDR3 DNA is TGTGCCAGCAGGGGGGGGAGGAACACTGAAGCTTTCTTT. It encodes CASRGGRNTEAFF.

The V call is TRBV7-2, the J call TRBJ2-7; 7 bases fit TRBD2. The V gene end was trimmed by 3 bases and the J gene end by 0 bases; junction bases not matched to a gene: 5. CDR1 and CDR2 from the germline V gene are SGHTA and FQGNSA. This CDR3 region has 15 residues. The CDR3 loop reads CASSFTSASSYEQYF. As DNA, the CDR3 is TGTGCCAGCAGCTTTACTAGCGCCAGCTCCTACGAGCAGTACTTC.

The chain couples TRBV9 to TRBJ2-3; 7 nucleotides match TRBD2. Germline V lookup: CDR1 SGDLS, CDR2 YYNGEE. The V segment lost 0 bases and the J segment 9 bases; nucleotides outside the gene matches: 7. The CDR3 runs 14 residues. The CDR3 DNA reads as TGTGCCAGCAGCGTAGCTCCCGAGGGAGGGACGCAGTATTTT. This encodes CASSVAPEGGTQYF.